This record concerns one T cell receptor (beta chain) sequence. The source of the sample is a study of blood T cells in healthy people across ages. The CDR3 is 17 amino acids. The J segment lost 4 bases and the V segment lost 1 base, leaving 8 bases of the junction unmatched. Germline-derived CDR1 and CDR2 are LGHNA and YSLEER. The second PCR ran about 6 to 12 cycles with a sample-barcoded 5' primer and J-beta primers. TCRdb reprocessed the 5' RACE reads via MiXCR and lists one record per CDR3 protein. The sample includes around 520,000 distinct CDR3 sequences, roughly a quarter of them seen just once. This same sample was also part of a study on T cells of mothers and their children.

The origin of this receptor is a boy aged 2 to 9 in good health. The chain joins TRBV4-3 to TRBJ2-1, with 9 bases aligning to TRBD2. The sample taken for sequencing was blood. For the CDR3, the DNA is TGCGCCAGCAGCCAAGTTCTGGGGCTAGCGGGATACAATGAGCAGTTCTTC. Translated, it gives CASSQVLGLAGYNEQFF.